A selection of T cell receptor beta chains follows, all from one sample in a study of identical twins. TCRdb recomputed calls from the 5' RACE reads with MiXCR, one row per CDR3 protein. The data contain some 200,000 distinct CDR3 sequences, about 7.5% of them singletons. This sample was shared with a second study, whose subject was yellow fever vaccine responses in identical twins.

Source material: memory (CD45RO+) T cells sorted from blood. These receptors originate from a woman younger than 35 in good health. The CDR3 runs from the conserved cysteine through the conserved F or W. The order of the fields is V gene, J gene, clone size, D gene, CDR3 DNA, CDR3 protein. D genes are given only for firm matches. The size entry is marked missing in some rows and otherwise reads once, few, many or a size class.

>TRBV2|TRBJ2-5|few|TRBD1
TGTGCCAGCAGTGAAGTGGGTCAGGGGGCTGGTAAGACCCAGTACTTC
CASSEVGQGAGKTQYF
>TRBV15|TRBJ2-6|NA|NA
TGTGCCACCAGCAGAGGACTAGTTGGGGCCAACGTCCTGACTTTC
CATSRGLVGANVLTF
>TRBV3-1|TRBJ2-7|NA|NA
TGTGCCAGCAGCCAAGAAATCCGGGACGGGCCTCTCGAGCAGTACTTC
CASSQEIRDGPLEQYF
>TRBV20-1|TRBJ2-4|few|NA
TGCAGTGCCTACGACTGGGGGGCCGCCAAAAACATTCAGTACTTC
CSAYDWGAAKNIQYF
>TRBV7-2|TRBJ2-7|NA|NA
TGTGCCAGCAGCCTGAAGGGGGGTTTAGCCTACGAGCAGTACTTC
CASSLKGGLAYEQYF
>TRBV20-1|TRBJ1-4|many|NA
TGCAGTGCCCTAATGTGGGACGGCGAAAAACTGTTTTTT
CSALMWDGEKLFF
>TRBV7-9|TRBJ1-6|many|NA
TGTGCCAGCAGCCCCCTCCAGGGGTATAATTCACCCCTCCACTTT
CASSPLQGYNSPLHF
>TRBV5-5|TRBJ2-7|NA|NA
TGTGCCAGCAGACCACAGGGAAGCGCCTACGAGCAGTACTTC
CASRPQGSAYEQYF
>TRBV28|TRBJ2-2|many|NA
TGTGCCAGCAGTTTACTGGGGGGCCCCGGCGAGCTGTTTTTT
CASSLLGGPGELFF
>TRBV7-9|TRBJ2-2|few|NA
TGTGCCAGCAGCTCTACTGGGTCCGGGGAGCTGTTTTTT
CASSSTGSGELFF
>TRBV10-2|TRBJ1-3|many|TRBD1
TGTGCCAGCAGCTTACAGGGGGCTGGAAACACCATATATTTT
CASSLQGAGNTIYF
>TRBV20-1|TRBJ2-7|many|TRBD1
TGCAGTGCTGGAGGGGGGACAGGGAAGAACGAGCAGTACTTC
CSAGGGTGKNEQYF
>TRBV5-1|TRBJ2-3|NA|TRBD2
TGCGCCAGCAGCTTCGCTAGCGGGCTCACAGATACGCAGTATTTT
CASSFASGLTDTQYF
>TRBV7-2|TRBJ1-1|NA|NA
TGTGCCAGCAGTTTCGAACCTGGGAGGGCTTTCTTT
CASSFEPGRAFF
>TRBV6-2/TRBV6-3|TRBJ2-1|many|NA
TGTGCCAGCAGTGGACCCCCCGATTACAATGAGCAGTTCTTC
CASSGPPDYNEQFF
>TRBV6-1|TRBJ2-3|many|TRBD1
TGCGCCAGCAGCGGACAGGGCACAGATACGCAGTATTTT
CASSGQGTDTQYF
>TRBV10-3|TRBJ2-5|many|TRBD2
TGTGCCAGCGGACTAGGAGAAGAGACCCAGTACTTC
CASGLGEETQYF
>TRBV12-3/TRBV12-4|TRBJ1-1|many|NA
TGTGCCAGCAGTTCCCCGGTACTCTTTGAAGCTTTCTTT
CASSSPVLFEAFF
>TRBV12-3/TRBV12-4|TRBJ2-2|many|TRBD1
TGTGCCAGCAGTCGACAGGGGGCGGACACCGGGGAGCTGTTTTTT
CASSRQGADTGELFF
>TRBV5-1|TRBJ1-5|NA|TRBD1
TGCGCCAGAGGGACAGGGGGGTGCAATCAGCCCCAGCATTTT
CARGTGGCNQPQHF
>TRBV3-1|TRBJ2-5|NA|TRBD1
TGTGCCAGCAGCCCGGATACAGGGGTTCGGCAGACCCAGTACTTC
CASSPDTGVRQTQYF
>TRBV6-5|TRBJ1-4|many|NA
TGTGCCAGCAGTTACGGCAGGGTTAATGAAAAACTGTTTTTT
CASSYGRVNEKLFF
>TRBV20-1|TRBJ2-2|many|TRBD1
TGCAGTGCTAGATTCCGGGACAGGGGGACACTCGCGAACACCGGGGAGCTGTTTTTT
CSARFRDRGTLANTGELFF
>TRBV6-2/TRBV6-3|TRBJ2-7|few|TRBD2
TGTGCCAGCAGTAGACGCCCGGGACTAGAGCGGTACGAGCAGTACTTC
CASSRRPGLERYEQYF
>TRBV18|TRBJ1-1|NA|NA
TGTGCCAGCTCACCTTTTTCAGGGGTTGGGGCTGAAGCTTTCTTT
CASSPFSGVGAEAFF
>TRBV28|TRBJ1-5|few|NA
TGTGCCAGCATCCCCCGACAGGAAACTAGCAATCAGCCCCAGCATTTT
CASIPRQETSNQPQHF
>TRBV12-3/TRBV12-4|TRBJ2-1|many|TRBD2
TGTGCCAGCATCCCCCGGAGTAGCGGGAGTGTTGAGCAGTTCTTC
CASIPRSSGSVEQFF
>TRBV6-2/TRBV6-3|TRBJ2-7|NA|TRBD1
TGTGCCAGCAGTTACCCCTCCGGGACAGGAGGCTACGAGCAGTACTTC
CASSYPSGTGGYEQYF
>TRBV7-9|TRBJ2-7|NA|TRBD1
TGTGCCAGCAGCTTAACAGGACAGGGCCCGGGTGAGCAGTACTTC
CASSLTGQGPGEQYF
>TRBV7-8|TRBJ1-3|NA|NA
TGTGCCAGCAGCTTATTGGGGGGTGTTGGAAACACCATATATTTT
CASSLLGGVGNTIYF
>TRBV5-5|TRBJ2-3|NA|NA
TGTGCCAGCAGCTTGGGTGGGGGGCCGCGCACAGATACGCAGTATTTT
CASSLGGGPRTDTQYF
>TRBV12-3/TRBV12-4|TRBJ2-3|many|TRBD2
TGTGCCAGCAGTTTGACTAGCGGGAGGGAGGCAGATACGCAGTATTTT
CASSLTSGREADTQYF
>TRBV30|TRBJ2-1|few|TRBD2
TGTGCCTGGAGTGTACATAGCGGGAGTCCCTACAATGAGCAGTTCTTC
CAWSVHSGSPYNEQFF
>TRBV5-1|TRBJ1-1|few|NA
TGCGCCAGCAGCTTGGCGGGACAAATGAACACTGAAGCTTTCTTT
CASSLAGQMNTEAFF
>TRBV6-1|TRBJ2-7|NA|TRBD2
TGTGCCAGCAGTCCAGCGGGAGTGGGCTACGAGCAGTACTTC
CASSPAGVGYEQYF